The 29 T cell receptor beta chains listed next were all sequenced from one sample in a study of CD8 T cells in Susac syndrome. When the RNA was reverse transcribed, random hexamers were used with an input of about 0.45 to 1 ug. MiXCR, run by TCRdb on the immunoSEQ multiplex PCR reads, gives a single entry per CDR3 protein. The data hold about 240,000 distinct CDR3 sequences, with about 96% observed a single time. The source material was CD4+ T cells from PBMCs. The receptor set was obtained from a human donor with Susac syndrome.

The chain is built from TRBV24-1 and TRBJ2-5; tentative D call: TRBD2 (6 bases). V shed 0 bases and J shed 3 bases, with 19 bases lying between them. Germline CDR1 KGHDR, CDR2 SFDVKD. The CDR3 has 18 residues. Here the CDR3 DNA reads TGTGCCACCAGTGATTTGGGGGGGTTTCAGGGAACGAAAGAGACCCAGTACTTC. It is translated as CATSDLGGFQGTKETQYF.

J is TRBJ2-1 and V is TRBV9, with D perhaps assigned TRBD1 or TRBD2 (7 bases each). Trimming removed 6 bases at V and 1 base at J, with 14 bases between. The CDR3 sequence is 15 residues long. Per the germline V gene, CDR1 is SGDLS and CDR2 is YYNGEE. CDR3 DNA sequence: TGTGCCAGCACCCAGGGGGGGGGATCCTACAATGAGCAGTTCTTC. Amino acids: CASTQGGGSYNEQFF.

The chain recombines TRBV12-3 or TRBV12-4 with TRBJ2-3; D may be TRBD1 (5 bases). The CDR3 has 14 residues. The V end was cut by 7 bases, the J end by 2 bases, with 13 bases between. The CDR3 DNA is TGTGCCAGCACCCTGGGGCCCTTCACAGATACGCAGTATTTT. Translated, it gives CASTLGPFTDTQYF.

V is TRBV4-1 and J is TRBJ1-2; no definite D call. The CDR3 totals 17 residues. Deletions cut 0 bases from V and 1 base from J, with 15 bases between. The germline CDR1 and CDR2 sequences are MGHRA and YSYEKL. The CDR3 reads CASSQEAQALVNYGYTF. The CDR3 nucleotides read TGCGCCAGCAGCCAAGAGGCCCAGGCCCTAGTTAACTATGGCTACACCTTC.

The rearrangement joins TRBV18 to TRBJ2-5; D is possibly TRBD1 (6 bases). Germline loops: CDR1 KGHSH, CDR2 LQKENI. The V end lost 3 bases, the J end lost 4 bases, and 9 bases lay between the germline ends. This CDR3 comprises 13 residues. The CDR3 DNA follows: TGTGCCAGCTCACCGACAGGAGGAGAGACCCAGTACTTC. It translates to CASSPTGGETQYF.

V and J are TRBV5-1 and TRBJ2-1; the D gene is possibly TRBD1 (6 bases). Trimming stripped 2 bases from V and 5 bases from J, with 8 bases between. From germline, CDR1 is SGHRS and CDR2 YFSETQ. The CDR3 loop spans 13 amino acids. For the CDR3, the DNA is TGCGCCAGCAGCTTCACAGGGAACAATGAGCAGTTCTTC. Protein sequence: CASSFTGNNEQFF.

The V and J genes are TRBV29-1 and TRBJ2-7; TRBD1 matches 10 bases. Looked up from germline, CDR1 is SQVTM and CDR2 is ANQGSEA. The CDR3 covers 19 residues. V shed 1 base and J 6 bases; nucleotides not matched to a gene: 21. DNA for the CDR3: TGCAGCGTTGAAGCTCATACGGGGTGGGATTGGACAGGGGGTGGCGAGCAGTACTTC. As protein: CSVEAHTGWDWTGGGEQYF.

V and J are TRBV29-1 and TRBJ2-3; D uncertain. The CDR3 runs to 13 residues. V was cut by 0 bases and J by 3 bases, with 7 bases left in between. Germline V gives CDR1 SQVTM, CDR2 ANQGSEA. The CDR3 sequence: CSVEEHQTDTQYF. CDR3 in DNA: TGCAGCGTTGAAGAACACCAAACAGATACGCAGTATTTT.

This chain links TRBV27 with TRBJ2-7; the match to TRBD1 covers 8 bases. The V gene's germline CDR1 is MNHEY and CDR2 SMNVEV (reference sequence). This CDR3 contains 14 residues. The V and J ends lost 5 bases and 3 bases, in that order; junction bases with no gene match: 6. CDR3 sequence (DNA): TGTGCCAGCAGTGTTAAGGACAGGGTCTACGAGCAGTACTTC. Its translation is CASSVKDRVYEQYF.

The J gene is TRBJ2-7, the V gene TRBV29-1; D gene ambiguous. Germline V gene sequence: CDR1 SQVTM, CDR2 ANQGSEA. The CDR3 has 13 amino acids. The V gene lost 2 bases and the J gene lost 4 bases, with 12 bases spanning the gap. The CDR3 spells CSVERTEDYEQYF. CDR3 DNA: TGCAGCGTTGAAAGGACGGAAGATTACGAGCAGTACTTC.

The CDR3 coding sequence is TGTGCCAGCAGCTATCCACCTCAGACGAACAAAAACATTCAGTACTTC. Amino acid sequence: CASSYPPQTNKNIQYF. This sequence joins TRBV3-1 and TRBJ2-4; D gene ambiguous. Germline CDR1 and CDR2: LGHDT and YNNKEL (reference sequence). Trimming stripped 5 bases from V and 3 bases from J, with 17 bases between. CDR3 size: 16 residues.

V is TRBV9 and J is TRBJ1-2, with no clear D. The germline V gene encodes CDR1 SGDLS and CDR2 YYNGEE. The CDR3 totals 14 residues. V lost 3 bases, J lost 3 bases, and 12 bases lay in between. The CDR3 loop reads CASSARDPYYGYTF. The CDR3 nucleotides are TGTGCCAGCAGCGCCCGGGATCCCTACTATGGCTACACCTTC.

J is TRBJ2-5 and V is TRBV25-1, with TRBD2 identical over 9 bases. The CDR3 extends over 16 amino acids. Germline trimming cut 4 bases from V and 2 bases from J; bases unmatched to any gene: 8. The germline V gene has CDR1 MGHDK and CDR2 SYGVNS. The chain's CDR3 is CASSASGTSSQETQYF. CDR3 DNA sequence: TGTGCCAGCAGTGCCTCCGGGACTAGCTCGCAAGAGACCCAGTACTTC. Full variable domain (rest looked up from reference TRBV25-1 and TRBJ2-5): EADIYQTPRYLVIGTGKKITLECSQTMGHDKMYWYQQDPGMELHLIHYSYGVNSTEKGDLSSESTVSRIRTEHFPLTLESARPSHTSQYLCASSASGTSSQETQYFGPGTRLLVL.

The table lists this clonotype with a count of one. The V and J genes are TRBV30 and TRBJ2-5; D unclear. The V gene's germline CDR1 is GTSNPN and CDR2 SVGIG (reference sequence). This CDR3 has 13 amino acids. Trimming shortened V by 1 base and J by 0 bases, and 6 bases separated the two germline ends. CDR3 nucleotide sequence: TGTGCCTGGAGTGGGCCGGACCAAGAGACCCAGTACTTC. This codes for CAWSGPDQETQYF. Using reference TRBV30 and TRBJ2-5 for the parts outside the CDR3, the full variable domain is SQTIHQWPATLVQPVGSPLSLECTVEGTSNPNLYWYRQAAGRGLQLLFYSVGIGQISSEVPQNLSASRPQDRQFILSSKKLLLSDSGFYLCAWSGPDQETQYFGPGTRLLVL.

The rearrangement links TRBV29-1 to TRBJ2-7; D might be TRBD1 (5 bases). There are 13 residues in the CDR3. V was clipped by 6 bases and J by 5 bases, with 17 bases between them. Germline V gene data show CDR1 as SQVTM and CDR2 as ANQGSEA. CDR3 loop: CSVRLGLRDEQYF. CDR3 nucleotide sequence: TGCAGCGTCCGATTGGGGCTCAGGGACGAGCAGTACTTC.

The V call is TRBV18, the J call TRBJ1-2; 10 positions match TRBD1. Germline loops: CDR1 KGHSH, CDR2 LQKENI. The CDR3 contains 15 residues. Unmatched junction bases numbered 5, after V lost 5 bases and J lost 2 bases. The CDR3, as DNA: TGTGCCAGCTCATCGTCGGACAGGGGGAACTATGGCTACACCTTC. This codes for CASSSSDRGNYGYTF.

The V call is TRBV7-2, the J call TRBJ2-3; 9 nucleotides match TRBD2. V gave up 6 bases and J gave up 1 base; unmatched junction bases: 2. The V gene's germline CDR1 is SGHTA and CDR2 FQGNSA. This CDR3 has 14 residues. The CDR3 loop reads CASRVAGGTDTQYF. CDR3 coding DNA: TGTGCCAGCAGAGTAGCGGGAGGCACAGATACGCAGTATTTT.

The chain uses TRBV2 and TRBJ2-3; possibly TRBD2 for D (6 bases). The CDR3 extends over 14 amino acids. CDR1 is SNHLY, CDR2 FYNNEI, per germline. The V end lost 7 bases, the J end lost 2 bases, and 13 bases lay between the germline ends. The CDR3 DNA sequence: TGTGCCAGCACCGACACGGGGGACACAGATACGCAGTATTTT. Amino acids: CASTDTGDTDTQYF.

This chain joins TRBV29-1 and TRBJ2-7, with 8 nucleotides matching TRBD1. This CDR3 contains 14 residues. Germline CDR1 SQVTM, CDR2 ANQGSEA. V lost 6 bases and J lost 4; bases outside the gene matches: 11. CDR3: CSVSSLTGVYEQYF. The CDR3 DNA sequence: TGCAGCGTATCCAGCCTGACAGGGGTGTACGAGCAGTACTTC.

The chain joins TRBV6-6 to TRBJ2-3; D is unclear. Germline CDR1 MNHNY, CDR2 SVGAGI (reference sequence). The length of the CDR3 is 12 residues. V lost 2 bases and J lost 2, with 2 bases in between. CDR3: CASSYTTDTQYF. Here the CDR3 DNA reads TGTGCCAGCAGTTACACCACAGATACGCAGTATTTT.

This chain connects TRBV28 to TRBJ1-5; D is perhaps TRBD1 (5 bases). V lost 5 bases to trimming and J lost 2 bases, with 16 bases between them. The germline CDR1 and CDR2 sequences are MDHEN and SYDVKM. The CDR3 has 16 residues. The CDR3 nucleotides are TGTGCCAGCAGTCCCGGGGGTAAGATAGGCAATCAGCCCCAGCATTTT. Translating gives CASSPGGKIGNQPQHF.

The chain employs TRBV3-1 and TRBJ2-1, with TRBD2 matching over 16 bases. The CDR3 runs 17 residues. V gave up 1 base and J gave up 7 bases; unmatched junction bases: 4. In germline, CDR1 is LGHDT, CDR2 YNNKEL (reference sequence). CDR3 loop: CASSQGGTSGRANEQFF. In DNA form, the CDR3 reads TGTGCCAGCAGCCAAGGAGGGACTAGCGGGAGGGCTAATGAGCAGTTCTTC.

The chain has TRBV6-2 or TRBV6-3 and TRBJ1-5; 7 bases map to TRBD1. Germline CDR1 and CDR2: MNHEY and SVGEGT. CDR3 length: 15 residues. J was trimmed by 4 bases and V by 6 bases; bases with no gene match: 9. The CDR3 here is CASSYRGSRNQPQHF. In DNA, the CDR3 is TGTGCCAGCAGCTACAGGGGATCTAGGAATCAGCCCCAGCATTTT.

The genes are TRBV7-3 and TRBJ1-1; D is undetermined. Looked up from germline, CDR1 is SGHTA and CDR2 is FQGTGA. This CDR3 contains 13 residues. V dropped 5 bases and J dropped 1 base, with 8 bases sitting between them. This CDR3 reads CASSAGTNTEAFF. CDR3 nucleotide sequence: TGTGCCAGCAGCGCCGGAACGAACACTGAAGCTTTCTTT.

This chain joins TRBV4-2 and TRBJ1-4; TRBD1 matches 9 bases. After removal of 1 base from V and 6 bases from J, the junction contained 12 bases not matched to a gene. Germline CDR1 and CDR2: LGHNA and YNFKEQ. There are 18 residues in the CDR3. The CDR3 region has the DNA TGTGCCAGCAGCCAAGGAAGTCGACGGGACAGGGTATATGAAAAACTGTTTTTT. It is translated as CASSQGSRRDRVYEKLFF.

The rearrangement uses TRBV7-2 and TRBJ2-7; the match to TRBD1 covers 10 bases. V was clipped by 6 bases and J by 4 bases; unmatched bases: 9. This CDR3 region has 15 residues. Germline-derived CDR1 and CDR2 are SGHTA and FQGNSA. DNA of the CDR3: TGTGCCAGCAGTACTCCGGGACAGGGGCGGTACGAGCAGTACTTC. Protein sequence: CASSTPGQGRYEQYF.

The chain is built from TRBV19 and TRBJ2-5; 9 bases match TRBD2. This CDR3 contains 14 residues. The germline gives CDR1 LNHDA, CDR2 SQIVND (reference sequence). After removal of 5 bases from V and 3 bases from J, the junction contained 4 bases not matched to a gene. The CDR3 sequence: CASSSASGKETQYF. The CDR3 DNA is TGTGCCAGTAGTTCGGCTAGCGGGAAAGAGACCCAGTACTTC. Looking up the rest from reference TRBV19 and TRBJ2-5 gives the full variable domain: DGGITQSPKYLFRKEGQNVTLSCEQNLNHDAMYWYRQDPGQGLRLIYYSQIVNDFQKGDIAEGYSVSREKKESFPLTVTSAQKNPTAFYLCASSSASGKETQYFGPGTRLLVL.

This chain links TRBV28 with TRBJ2-7; the D is unclear. Per germline, CDR1 MDHEN and CDR2 SYDVKM. This CDR3 is built from 12 residues. V dropped 3 bases and J dropped 9 bases, with 12 bases sitting between them. CDR3 DNA sequence: TGTGCCAGCAGTTTGATGGCTGACGGGCAGTACTTC. Translating it yields CASSLMADGQYF.

The rearrangement uses TRBV6-6 and TRBJ2-5, with TRBD2 matching 7 bases. CDR3 length equals 15 residues. The germline V gene encodes CDR1 MNHNY and CDR2 SVGAGI (reference sequence). Trimming cost V 2 bases and J 4 bases; bases outside gene matches: 7. CDR3 protein: CASSYAAGEGETQYF. The CDR3 coding sequence is TGTGCCAGCAGTTACGCCGCGGGAGAGGGAGAGACCCAGTACTTC.